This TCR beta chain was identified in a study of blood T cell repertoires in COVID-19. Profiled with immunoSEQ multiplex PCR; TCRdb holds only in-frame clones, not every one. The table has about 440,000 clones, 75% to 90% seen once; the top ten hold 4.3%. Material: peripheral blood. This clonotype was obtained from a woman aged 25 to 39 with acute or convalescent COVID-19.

CDR3 protein: CASSLYSGGAGEQFF. DNA for the CDR3: TGTGCCAGCAGCTTATACAGCGGGGGGGCAGGTGAGCAGTTCTTC. The gene calls are TRBV7-2 and TRBJ2-1; 10 bases map to TRBD2. After removal of 2 bases from V and 9 bases from J, the junction contained 7 bases not matched to a gene. The germline CDR1 and CDR2 sequences are SGHTA and FQGNSA. This CDR3 region has 15 residues.